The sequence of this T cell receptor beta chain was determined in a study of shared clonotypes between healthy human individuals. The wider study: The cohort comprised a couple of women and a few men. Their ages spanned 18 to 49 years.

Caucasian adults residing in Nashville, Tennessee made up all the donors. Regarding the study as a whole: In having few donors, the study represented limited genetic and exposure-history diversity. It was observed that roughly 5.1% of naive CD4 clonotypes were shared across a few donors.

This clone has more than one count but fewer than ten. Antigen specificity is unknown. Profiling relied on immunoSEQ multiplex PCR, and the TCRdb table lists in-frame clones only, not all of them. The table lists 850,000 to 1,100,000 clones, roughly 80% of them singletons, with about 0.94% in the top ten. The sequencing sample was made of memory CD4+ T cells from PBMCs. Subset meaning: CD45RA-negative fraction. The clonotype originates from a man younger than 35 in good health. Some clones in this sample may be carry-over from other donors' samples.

The CDR3 DNA is TGTGCCAGCAGTTCCACCAGGGGCGGTAATGAGCAGTTCTTC. Encoded protein: CASSSTRGGNEQFF. The V and J genes are TRBV28 and TRBJ2-1; the D gene is possibly TRBD1 (6 bases). V shed 4 bases and J shed 7 bases, with 14 bases lying between them. CDR3 size: 14 residues. Germline V lookup: CDR1 MDHEN, CDR2 SYDVKM.